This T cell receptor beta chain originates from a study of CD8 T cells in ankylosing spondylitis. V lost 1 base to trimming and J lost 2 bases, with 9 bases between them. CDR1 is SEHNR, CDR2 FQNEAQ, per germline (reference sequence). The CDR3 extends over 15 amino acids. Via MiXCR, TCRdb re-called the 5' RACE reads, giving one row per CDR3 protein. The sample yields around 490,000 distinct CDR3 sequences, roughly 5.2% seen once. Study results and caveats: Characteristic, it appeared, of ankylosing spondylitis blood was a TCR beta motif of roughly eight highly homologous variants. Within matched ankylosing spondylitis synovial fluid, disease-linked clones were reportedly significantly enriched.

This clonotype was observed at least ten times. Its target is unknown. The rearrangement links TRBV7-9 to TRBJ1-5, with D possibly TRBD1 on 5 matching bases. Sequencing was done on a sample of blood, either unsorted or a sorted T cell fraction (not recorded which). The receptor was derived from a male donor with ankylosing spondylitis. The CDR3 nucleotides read TGTGCCAGCAGCTTAGGGGACCACGGCAATCAGCCCCAGCATTTT. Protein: CASSLGDHGNQPQHF.